Following are 30 T cell receptor beta chains from one sample sequenced in a study of circulating CD8 cells and anti-PD-1 response in melanoma. Each library started from roughly 15 ng of total RNA using the QIAseq Immune Repertoire TCR panel. Each CDR3 protein gets one entry after TCRdb re-called the reads with MiXCR. The data show around 2,500 distinct CDR3 sequences, with 6.5% to 9% seen just once and less than 3% held by the top ten. From live CD3+CD8+TCRalphabeta+ cells, four PD-1 and/or TIGIT subsets were sorted. Here the sequenced sample was CD8+ T cells from PBMCs, taken at baseline or after one month of anti-PD-1 therapy (not recorded which). The receptor set was obtained from a human donor with melanoma.

By proportion, this clonotype is medium-sized. The chain combines TRBV19 with TRBJ2-1; TRBD2 agrees at 7 bases. The ends lost 6 bases at V and 7 bases at J; junction bases unmatched: 6. Germline values: CDR1 LNHDA, CDR2 SQIVND (reference sequence). The length of the CDR3 is 13 residues. DNA of the CDR3: TGTGCCAGTAGCCCCGGGACTATTAATGAGCAGTTCTTC. Amino acid sequence: CASSPGTINEQFF. Together with reference TRBV19 and TRBJ2-1, the CDR3 gives the full variable domain: DGGITQSPKYLFRKEGQNVTLSCEQNLNHDAMYWYRQDPGQGLRLIYYSQIVNDFQKGDIAEGYSVSREKKESFPLTVTSAQKNPTAFYLCASSPGTINEQFFGPGTRLTVL.

This clonotype is labeled as medium-sized. J is TRBJ2-1 and V is TRBV19; tentative D call: TRBD1 (6 bases). Between the trimmed V and J ends, which lost 1 base and 6 bases, there was a span of 10 bases. The CDR3 is 14 residues long. CDR1 and CDR2 from the germline V gene are LNHDA and SQIVND (reference sequence). The CDR3 DNA reads as TGTGCCAGTAGTATAGGGACAGAGGGCAATGAGCAGTTCTTC. Its translation is CASSIGTEGNEQFF.

This clonotype is labeled as medium-sized. This chain uses TRBV24-1 with TRBJ2-3; D ambiguous. Per germline, CDR1 KGHDR and CDR2 SFDVKD. The CDR3 runs 12 residues. Trimming removed 9 bases at V and 6 bases at J, with 12 bases between. The DNA of the CDR3 is TGTGCCACCGCCGTTACCCCCGATACGCAGTATTTT. This encodes CATAVTPDTQYF.

This clonotype is medium-sized by share. The chain is built from TRBV2 and TRBJ2-2, with D possibly being TRBD1 (6 bases). The CDR3 sequence is 16 residues long. Trimming took 2 bases from V and 4 from J, leaving 14 bases between them. Germline CDR1 and CDR2: SNHLY and FYNNEI. CDR3 in DNA: TGTGCCAGCAGTGAAAACAGGGCGGTTTCCACCGGGGAGCTGTTTTTT. Encoded protein: CASSENRAVSTGELFF.

By share, this clonotype ranks as medium-sized. The chain combines TRBV20-1 with TRBJ2-7; D remains unclear. CDR1 and CDR2 (germline): DFQATT, SNEGSKA (reference sequence). V lost 0 bases, J lost 3 bases, and 9 bases lay in between. This CDR3 comprises 13 residues. The CDR3 DNA is TGCAGTGCTAGAGACACTCAACGCTACGAGCAGTACTTC. It encodes CSARDTQRYEQYF.

By share of the sample, this clonotype is medium-sized. The V gene is TRBV2, the J gene TRBJ2-1; D may be TRBD2 (6 bases). V lost 11 bases, J lost 10 bases, and 12 bases lay in between. There are 10 residues in the CDR3. CDR1 SNHLY and CDR2 FYNNEI come from the germline V gene. CDR3 nucleotide sequence: TGTGCCGGGGGGACTTCAGAGCAGTTCTTC. It translates to CAGGTSEQFF.

This clonotype is deemed medium-sized. The chain carries TRBV12-3 or TRBV12-4 and TRBJ1-1; possible D gene TRBD1, 6 bases. The CDR3 totals 15 residues. V shed 6 bases and J shed 3 bases, with 17 bases lying between them. The CDR3 loop reads CASSHTSDRYTEAFF. The DNA for the CDR3 is TGTGCCAGCAGCCACACCTCAGACAGGTACACTGAAGCTTTCTTT.

By sample share, this clonotype is medium-sized. This sequence joins TRBV19 and TRBJ2-7; the match to TRBD2 covers 7 bases. The CDR3 spans 13 residues. Germline CDR1 and CDR2: LNHDA and SQIVND (reference sequence). V shed 6 bases and J 1 base; nucleotides not matched to a gene: 3. CDR3 amino acids: CASSASGSYEQYF. In DNA, the CDR3 is TGTGCCAGTAGCGCTAGCGGATCCTACGAGCAGTACTTC.

This clonotype was counted between two and nine times. The chain couples TRBV30 to TRBJ1-1; the D is unclear. Looked up from germline, CDR1 is GTSNPN and CDR2 is SVGIG (reference sequence). V dropped 2 bases and J dropped 10 bases, with 23 bases sitting between them. CDR3 length: 15 amino acids. CDR3 in DNA: TGTGCCTGGAGTCAACGGCCGGCCTTGGAAATCGGAGCTTTCTTT. It yields the protein CAWSQRPALEIGAFF.

This clonotype is deemed medium-sized. This chain joins TRBV27 and TRBJ1-1; D is ambiguous. Trimming cost V 5 bases and J 5 bases, with 15 bases left between them. The CDR3 has 14 residues. Germline lookup yields CDR1 MNHEY and CDR2 SMNVEV (reference sequence). Here the CDR3 reads CASSTSWEGTEAFF. The CDR3 nucleotides read TGTGCCAGCAGTACCTCGTGGGAAGGGACTGAAGCTTTCTTT.

This clonotype is labeled as large. The chain carries TRBV5-4 and TRBJ1-1, with 7 positions matching TRBD1. The CDR3 spans 14 residues. In germline, CDR1 is SGHNT, CDR2 YYREEE (reference sequence). V was pared by 0 bases and J by 8 bases, with 7 bases of the junction left unmatched. This CDR3 reads CASSLGTGADEAFF. CDR3 DNA: TGTGCCAGCAGCTTGGGAACAGGGGCGGACGAAGCTTTCTTT.

By share of the sample, this clonotype is medium-sized. This sequence joins TRBV29-1 and TRBJ2-2; 8 bases fit TRBD1. V gave up 7 bases and J gave up 1 base; unmatched junction bases: 2. This CDR3 spans 13 amino acids. Per the germline V gene, CDR1 is SQVTM and CDR2 is ANQGSEA. The CDR3 reads CSGTGKNTGELFF. The DNA for the CDR3 is TGCAGCGGGACAGGGAAGAACACCGGGGAGCTGTTTTTT.

By its share, this clonotype is medium-sized. The chain couples TRBV9 to TRBJ2-5, with D perhaps TRBD1 (5 bases). The V and J ends lost 0 bases and 2 bases respectively, with 11 bases between them. The CDR3 covers 15 residues. Germline V CDR1 and CDR2: SGDLS, YYNGEE. CDR3 in amino acids: CASSVDGPGQETQYF. CDR3 DNA sequence: TGTGCCAGCAGCGTAGACGGTCCAGGGCAAGAGACCCAGTACTTC.

This clonotype is classed as medium-sized. The chain couples TRBV20-1 to TRBJ1-2; tentatively, D is TRBD1 (6 bases). Between the trimmed V and J ends, which lost 0 bases and 4 bases, there was a span of 15 bases. The CDR3 is 15 residues long. Germline CDR1 reads DFQATT; CDR2 reads SNEGSKA (reference sequence). CDR3 in amino acids: CSARDPDTGPYGYTF. In DNA form, the CDR3 reads TGCAGTGCTAGAGACCCAGACACAGGGCCCTATGGCTACACCTTC.

The CDR3 DNA is TGTGCCAGCAGTTTGAGACCTAGCGTTGCAGATACGCAGTATTTT. Translation gives CASSLRPSVADTQYF. The chain combines TRBV28 with TRBJ2-3; possibly TRBD2 for D (6 bases). The germline CDR1 and CDR2 sequences are MDHEN and SYDVKM. The CDR3 sequence is 15 residues long. V lost 3 bases and J lost 4, with 14 bases in between.

In its sample, this clonotype is large. This sequence joins TRBV2 and TRBJ2-1; D remains unclear. The germline V gene has CDR1 SNHLY and CDR2 FYNNEI. The CDR3 consists of 13 residues. V was pared by 4 bases and J by 0 bases, with 4 bases between. The DNA of the CDR3 is TGTGCCAGCAGTGCGGTCTCCTACAATGAGCAGTTCTTC. Protein product: CASSAVSYNEQFF.

Judged by abundance, this clonotype is medium-sized. The chain couples TRBV27 to TRBJ1-3; D perhaps matches TRBD1 (5 bases). Germline values: CDR1 MNHEY, CDR2 SMNVEV (reference sequence). The length of the CDR3 is 15 residues. The V end was cut by 0 bases, the J end by 2 bases, with 8 bases between. This chain's CDR3 is CASSLSGGAGNTIYF. The CDR3 nucleotides are TGTGCCAGCAGTTTATCTGGAGGGGCTGGAAACACCATATATTTT.

This clonotype is large (0.1 to 1%) by share. The chain combines TRBV4-2 with TRBJ2-3; maybe TRBD1 (5 bases). The CDR3 consists of 17 residues. V gave up 3 bases and J gave up 3 bases, with 19 bases separating them. Germline-derived CDR1 and CDR2 are LGHNA and YNFKEQ. The CDR3 loop reads CASSQDESTGITDTQYF. CDR3 DNA sequence: TGTGCCAGCAGCCAGGACGAGTCTACAGGCATAACAGATACGCAGTATTTT.

By sample fraction, this clonotype is medium-sized. The chain is built from TRBV29-1 and TRBJ1-1; D unresolved. The CDR3 runs 11 residues. Germline assignment: CDR1 SQVTM and CDR2 ANQGSEA. Trimming shortened V by 6 bases and J by 2 bases, and 7 bases separated the two germline ends. The CDR3 bases are TGCAGCGTGGACCGCAACACTGAAGCTTTCTTT. This sequence encodes CSVDRNTEAFF.

The rearrangement uses TRBV20-1 and TRBJ2-7; 9 bases line up with TRBD2. J lost 5 bases, V lost 1 base, and 12 bases had no gene match. The CDR3 is made up of 16 amino acids. Germline V gives CDR1 DFQATT, CDR2 SNEGSKA (reference sequence). CDR3 coding DNA: TGCAGTGCTAGAGCCTTAGCGGGGGCCTTCCCCCACGAGCAGTACTTC. Protein: CSARALAGAFPHEQYF.

This clonotype was counted a few times. This may stem from a read error, because a much larger clone lies one nucleotide away. The chain recombines TRBV29-1 with TRBJ2-7; maybe TRBD2 (5 bases). The germline gives CDR1 SQVTM, CDR2 ANQGSEA. This CDR3 has 11 residues. The CDR3 nucleotides read TGCGGCGTTGGGAGCAGCTACGAGCAGTACTTC. Amino acids: CGVGSSYEQYF.

This clonotype is medium-sized within its sample. The rearrangement joins TRBV19 to TRBJ1-5; 7 bases are shared with TRBD1. There are 14 residues in the CDR3. CDR1 and CDR2 from the germline V gene are LNHDA and SQIVND (reference sequence). The V gene end was trimmed by 4 bases and the J gene end by 5 bases; junction bases not matched to a gene: 5. As DNA, the CDR3 is TGTGCCAGTAGTACCAGGGGGAGGGATCAGCCCCAGCATTTT. Amino acid sequence: CASSTRGRDQPQHF.

In this sample, this clonotype is medium-sized (0.01 to 0.1%). J is TRBJ2-3 and V is TRBV4-1; 8 bases align to TRBD2. The CDR3 covers 17 residues. The junction had 6 bases not matched to a gene; V was cut back by 0 bases and J by 1 base. Germline lookup yields CDR1 MGHRA and CDR2 YSYEKL. The CDR3 loop is CASSQEGIAGRTDTQYF. As DNA, the CDR3 is TGCGCCAGCAGCCAAGAGGGGATAGCGGGGCGCACAGATACGCAGTATTTT.

This clonotype is deemed medium-sized. The J gene is TRBJ2-7, the V gene TRBV27; D unresolved. CDR1 is MNHEY and CDR2 is SMNVEV in the germline V gene (reference sequence). The CDR3 length is 14 residues. Between the trimmed V and J ends, which lost 0 bases and 0 bases, there was a span of 6 bases. CDR3 sequence: CASSLSGLSYEQYF. The CDR3 coding sequence is TGTGCCAGCAGTTTATCCGGTCTCTCCTACGAGCAGTACTTC.

This clonotype is deemed medium-sized. The chain joins TRBV5-5 to TRBJ2-3, with 8 nucleotides matching TRBD2. From germline, CDR1 is SGHKS and CDR2 YYEKEE (reference sequence). V dropped 0 bases and J dropped 4; count of bases not matched to a gene: 7. There are 16 residues in the CDR3. Here the CDR3 reads CASSLDLIAGPDTQYF. In DNA form, the CDR3 reads TGTGCCAGCAGCTTGGATTTGATAGCGGGGCCAGATACGCAGTATTTT.

This clonotype ranks as medium-sized. The rearrangement uses TRBV29-1 and TRBJ2-7; no clear D gene. Per the germline V gene, CDR1 is SQVTM and CDR2 is ANQGSEA. Trimming cost V 4 bases and J 3 bases, with 13 bases left between them. The CDR3 covers 13 residues. The CDR3, as DNA: TGCAGCGTTGCTCTCCCCGCGAGCTACGAGCAGTACTTC. Translating gives CSVALPASYEQYF.

By sample share, this clonotype is medium-sized. V gene TRBV14 combines with J gene TRBJ2-5, with D tentatively TRBD2 (5 bases). The CDR3 sequence is 19 residues long. CDR1 and CDR2 from the germline V gene are SGHDN and FVKESK. The ends were cut back, 0 bases at V and 7 bases at J, with 27 bases in the middle. In nucleotides, the CDR3 is TGTGCCAGCAGCCAAGATAGGGTCGACGATGAGGGCGGCCCCCGGACCCAGTACTTC. Translated: CASSQDRVDDEGGPRTQYF.

V and J are TRBV19 and TRBJ1-1, with 9 positions matching TRBD1. Per the germline V gene, CDR1 is LNHDA and CDR2 is SQIVND (reference sequence). This CDR3 region has 13 residues. V lost 6 bases and J lost 5; bases outside the gene matches: 4. CDR3 in amino acids: CASSLDRGTEAFF. In nucleotides, the CDR3 is TGTGCCAGTAGCCTGGACAGGGGAACTGAAGCTTTCTTT.

This clonotype is labeled as medium-sized. This CDR3 reads CASSTSGGAETQYF. As DNA, the CDR3 is TGTGCCAGCAGTACTAGCGGGGGGGCGGAGACCCAGTACTTC. The chain has TRBV27 and TRBJ2-5; 13 bases match TRBD2. CDR1 and CDR2 from the germline V gene are MNHEY and SMNVEV (reference sequence). CDR3 length: 14 amino acids. Trimming cost V 5 bases and J 5 bases; bases outside gene matches: 2.

This clonotype appeared a few times. In DNA, the CDR3 is TGTGCCAGTAGTATAGGCGCCACCCCGCAGCCCCAGCATTTT. This sequence encodes CASSIGATPQPQHF. The V gene is TRBV19, the J gene TRBJ1-5; no definite D call. The germline V and J ends were trimmed by 1 base and 7 bases, with 11 bases remaining between them. This CDR3 contains 14 residues. Germline CDR1 LNHDA, CDR2 SQIVND (reference sequence).